This T cell receptor beta chain stems from a study of neoadjuvant nivolumab and ipilimumab in lung cancer. Study-wide findings and caveats: Resected tumors had greater TCR richness and clonality than uninvolved lung.

About this clone itself: The antigen is undetermined.

The CDR3 is 16 residues long. The trim removed 5 bases at V and 5 bases at J, leaving 11 bases unmatched. Germline lookup yields CDR1 SGHVS and CDR2 FQNEAQ. The table came from immunoSEQ multiplex PCR; TCRdb's copy has only in-frame clones and leaves some out. This table has about 4,000 clones, roughly three quarters appearing once. This clonotype was obtained from an adult with non-small cell lung cancer. V is TRBV7-8 and J is TRBJ1-2, with 10 bases lining up with TRBD1. The sample was peripheral blood, taken after neoadjuvant nivolumab, alone or with ipilimumab, at or shortly before surgery. The CDR3 sequence: CASSPIGQGGFYGYTF. The CDR3 region has the DNA TGTGCCAGCAGCCCGATCGGACAGGGGGGCTTTTATGGCTACACCTTC. Full variable domain (rest looked up from reference TRBV7-8 and TRBJ1-2): GAGVSQSPRYKVAKRGQDVALRCDPISGHVSLFWYQQALGQGPEFLTYFQNEAQLDKSGLPSDRFFAERPEGSVSTLKIQRTQQEDSAVYLCASSPIGQGGFYGYTFGSGTRLTVV.